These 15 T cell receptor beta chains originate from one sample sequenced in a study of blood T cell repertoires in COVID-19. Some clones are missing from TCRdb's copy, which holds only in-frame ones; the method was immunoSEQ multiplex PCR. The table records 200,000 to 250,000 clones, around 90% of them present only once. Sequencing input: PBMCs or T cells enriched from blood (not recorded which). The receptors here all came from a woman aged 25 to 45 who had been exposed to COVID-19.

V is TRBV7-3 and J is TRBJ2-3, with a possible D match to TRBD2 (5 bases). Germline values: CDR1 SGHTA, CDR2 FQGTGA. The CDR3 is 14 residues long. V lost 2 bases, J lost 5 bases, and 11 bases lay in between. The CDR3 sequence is CASSLERGIDTQYF. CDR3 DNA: TGTGCCAGCAGCTTAGAGCGAGGGATAGATACGCAGTATTTT.

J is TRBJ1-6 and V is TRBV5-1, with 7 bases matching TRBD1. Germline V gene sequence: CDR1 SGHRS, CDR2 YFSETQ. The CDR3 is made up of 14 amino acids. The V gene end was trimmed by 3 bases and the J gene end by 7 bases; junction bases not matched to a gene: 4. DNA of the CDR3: TGCGCCAGCAGCTGGGACAGCATGAATTCACCCCTCCACTTT. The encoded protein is CASSWDSMNSPLHF.

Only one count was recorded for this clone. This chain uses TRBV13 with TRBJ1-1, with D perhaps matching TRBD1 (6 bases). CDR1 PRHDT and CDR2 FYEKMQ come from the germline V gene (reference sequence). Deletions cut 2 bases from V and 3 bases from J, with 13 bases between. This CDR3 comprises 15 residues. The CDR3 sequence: CASSLRGRGDTEAFF. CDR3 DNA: TGTGCCAGCAGCTTAAGGGGCAGGGGCGACACTGAAGCTTTCTTT.

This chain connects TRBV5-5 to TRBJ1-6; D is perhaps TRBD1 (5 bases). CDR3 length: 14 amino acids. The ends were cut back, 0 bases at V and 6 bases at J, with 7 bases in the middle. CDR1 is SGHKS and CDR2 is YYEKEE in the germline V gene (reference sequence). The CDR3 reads CASSLEGLNSPLHF. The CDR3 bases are TGTGCCAGCAGCTTGGAGGGACTTAATTCACCCCTCCACTTT.

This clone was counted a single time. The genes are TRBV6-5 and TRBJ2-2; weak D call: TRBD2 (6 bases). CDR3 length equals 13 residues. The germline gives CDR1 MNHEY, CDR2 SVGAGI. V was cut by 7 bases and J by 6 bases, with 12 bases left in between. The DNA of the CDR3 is TGTGCCAGCAATAAACTAGCCTCCGGGGAGCTGTTTTTT. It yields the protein CASNKLASGELFF.

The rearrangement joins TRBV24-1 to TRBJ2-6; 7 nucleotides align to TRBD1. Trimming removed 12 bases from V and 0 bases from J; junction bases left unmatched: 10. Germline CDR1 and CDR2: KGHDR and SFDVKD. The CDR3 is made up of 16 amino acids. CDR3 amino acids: CAAGTAENSGANVLTF. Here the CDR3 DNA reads TGTGCCGCCGGGACAGCCGAAAACTCTGGGGCCAACGTCCTGACTTTC.

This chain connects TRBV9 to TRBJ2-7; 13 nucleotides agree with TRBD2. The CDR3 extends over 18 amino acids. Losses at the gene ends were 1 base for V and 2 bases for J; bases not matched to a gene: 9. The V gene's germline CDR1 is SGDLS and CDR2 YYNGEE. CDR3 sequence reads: CASSVQCLTSGRAYEQYF. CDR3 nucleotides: TGTGCCAGCAGCGTACAATGCTTAACTAGCGGGAGGGCCTACGAGCAGTACTTC.

CDR3 in amino acids: CATSRLDRGEQYF. CDR3 nucleotide sequence: TGTGCCACCAGCAGGCTGGACAGGGGCGAGCAGTACTTC. This chain uses TRBV15 with TRBJ2-7, with TRBD1 matching 9 bases. Germline CDR1 reads LNHNV; CDR2 reads YYDKDF (reference sequence). The CDR3 has 13 residues. V lost 3 bases and J lost 6; bases outside the gene matches: 3.

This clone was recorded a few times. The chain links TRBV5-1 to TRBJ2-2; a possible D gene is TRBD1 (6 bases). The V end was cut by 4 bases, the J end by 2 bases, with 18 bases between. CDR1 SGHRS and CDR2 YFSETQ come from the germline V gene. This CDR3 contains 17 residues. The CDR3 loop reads CASSPQTGVFNTGELFF. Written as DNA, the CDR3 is TGCGCCAGCAGCCCACAGACAGGCGTCTTTAACACCGGGGAGCTGTTTTTT. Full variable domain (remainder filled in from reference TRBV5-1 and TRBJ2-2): KAGVTQTPRYLIKTRGQQVTLSCSPISGHRSVSWYQQTPGQGLQFLFEYFSETQRNKGNFPGRFSGRQFSNSRSEMNVSTLELGDSALYLCASSPQTGVFNTGELFFGEGSRLTVL.

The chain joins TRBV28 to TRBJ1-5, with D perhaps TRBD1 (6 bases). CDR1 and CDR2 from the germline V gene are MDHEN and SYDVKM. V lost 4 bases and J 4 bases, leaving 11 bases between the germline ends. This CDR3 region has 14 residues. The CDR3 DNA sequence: TGTGCCAGCAGTTCGCTGGACAGAAATCAGCCCCAGCATTTT. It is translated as CASSSLDRNQPQHF.

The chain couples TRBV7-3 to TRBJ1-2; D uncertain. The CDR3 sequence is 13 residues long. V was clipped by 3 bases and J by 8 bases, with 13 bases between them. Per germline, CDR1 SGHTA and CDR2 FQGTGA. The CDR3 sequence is CASSFRGGRGYTF. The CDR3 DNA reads TGTGCCAGCAGCTTCCGGGGAGGACGCGGCTACACCTTC. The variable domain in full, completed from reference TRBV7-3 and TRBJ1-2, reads GAGVSQTPSNKVTEKGKYVELRCDPISGHTALYWYRQSLGQGPEFLIYFQGTGAADDSGLPNDRFFAVRPEGSVSTLKIQRTERGDSAVYLCASSFRGGRGYTFGSGTRLTVV.

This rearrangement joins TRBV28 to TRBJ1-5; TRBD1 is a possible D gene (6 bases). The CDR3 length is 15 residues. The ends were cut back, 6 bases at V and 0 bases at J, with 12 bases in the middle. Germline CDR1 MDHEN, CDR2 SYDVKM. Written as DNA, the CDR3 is TGTGCCAGCAGGCCCACAGGGTATAGCAATCAGCCCCAGCATTTT. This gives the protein CASRPTGYSNQPQHF.

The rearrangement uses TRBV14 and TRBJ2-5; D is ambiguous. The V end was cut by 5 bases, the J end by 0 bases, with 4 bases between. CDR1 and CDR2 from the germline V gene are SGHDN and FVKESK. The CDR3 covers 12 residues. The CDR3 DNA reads TGTGCCAGCAGCTCGTACCAAGAGACCCAGTACTTC. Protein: CASSSYQETQYF.

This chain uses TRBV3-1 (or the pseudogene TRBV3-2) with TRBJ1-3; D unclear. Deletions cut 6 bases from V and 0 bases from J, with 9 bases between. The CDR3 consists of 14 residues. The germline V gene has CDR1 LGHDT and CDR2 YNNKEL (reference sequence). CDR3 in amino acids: CASSPSYSGNTIYF. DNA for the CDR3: TGTGCCAGCAGTCCTTCCTACTCTGGAAACACCATATATTTT.

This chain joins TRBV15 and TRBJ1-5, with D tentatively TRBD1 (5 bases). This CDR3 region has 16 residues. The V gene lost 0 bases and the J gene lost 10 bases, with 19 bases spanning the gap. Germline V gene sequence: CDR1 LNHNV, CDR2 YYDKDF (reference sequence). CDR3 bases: TGTGCCACCAGCAGAGACCAGGGACTGTCAGGTCGTCCCCAGCATTTT. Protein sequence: CATSRDQGLSGRPQHF. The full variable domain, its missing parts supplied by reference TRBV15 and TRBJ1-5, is DAMVIQNPRYQVTQFGKPVTLSCSQTLNHNVMYWYQQKSSQAPKLLFHYYDKDFNNEADTPDNFQSRRPNTSFCFLDIRSPGLGDTAMYLCATSRDQGLSGRPQHFGDGTRLSIL.